This T cell receptor (beta chain) was found in a study of cytomegalovirus exposure and HLA in healthy donors. Concerning this clone itself: The target antigen is unknown.

Study-level results: Sequencing depth roughly uniform across donors was assumed in presence/absence analyses.

The PCR employed 60 Vbeta primers together with 13 Jbeta primers. The protocol was immunoSEQ multiplex PCR, while the TCRdb copy is restricted to in-frame clones and leaves out a portion. The sample lists 150,000 to 200,000 clones, under 85% occurring once. The receptor's source is a male donor in good health and CMV-seronegative. Sample: PBMCs.

The CDR3 nucleotides read TGCGCCAGCAGCCAAGGGACAGGGGTGTACGAGCAGTACTTC. It specifies CASSQGTGVYEQYF. The rearrangement joins TRBV4-1 to TRBJ2-7; 9 positions match TRBD1. The ends lost 1 base at V and 4 bases at J; junction bases unmatched: 2. Germline V gene data show CDR1 as MGHRA and CDR2 as YSYEKL. CDR3 size: 14 residues.